The clone carrying this T cell receptor beta chain was counted a single time. The antigen remains unidentified. These data come from a study of T-cell memory formation after mild COVID-19. General study findings and limits: Clones that contracted from day 15 to 85 had balanced CD4/CD8; later expanders were CD4+ biased.

Each CDR3 protein is one row after TCRdb ran MiXCR on the 5' RACE reads. The table has 190,000 or so distinct CDR3 sequences, about 20% seen once. This CDR3 has 12 amino acids. Germline lookup yields CDR1 PRHDT and CDR2 FYEKMQ (reference sequence). V was shortened by 5 bases and J by 5 bases, with 10 bases between the two germline ends. This receptor was obtained from an adult woman who had mild COVID-19 (a few samples of this study predate the infection). Cell type and time point are not known. Sequences were obtained from PBMCs or a T cell subset sorted from them (not recorded which). This chain joins TRBV13 and TRBJ2-7, with D possibly called TRBD1 or TRBD2 (5 bases each). The CDR3 sequence: CASSPGTHEQYF. DNA for the CDR3: TGTGCCAGCAGCCCGGGGACCCACGAGCAGTACTTC. Filled out from reference TRBV13 and TRBJ2-7, the complete variable domain reads AAGVIQSPRHLIKEKRETATLKCYPIPRHDTVYWYQQGPGQDPQFLISFYEKMQSDKGSIPDRFSAQQFSDYHSELNMSSLELGDSALYFCASSPGTHEQYFGPGTRLTVT.